This T cell receptor beta chain was sequenced for a study of control samples from healthy donors and cancer patients. This table comes from immunoSEQ multiplex PCR, and its TCRdb copy is limited to in-frame clones, with some not included. Seen here are about 160,000 clones, around 95% observed once, and the top ten hold roughly 3.9%. CDR1 is SGHVS and CDR2 is FQNEAQ in the germline V gene. V was trimmed by 5 bases and J by 2 bases, leaving 13 bases between them. The CDR3 runs to 15 residues. Sample: blood. This clonotype was obtained from a woman aged 55 to 70 in good health. This chain uses TRBV7-8 with TRBJ1-3; D unresolved. CDR3 sequence reads: CASSRDRPAGNTIYF. The CDR3, as DNA: TGTGCCAGCAGCCGAGACCGACCAGCTGGAAACACCATATATTTT.